This T cell receptor beta chain came from a study of T-cell reconstitution after alpha-beta-depleted transplantation in children. This clonotype was counted a few times. The antigen remains unidentified. Molecular barcoding with unique molecular identifiers was used for the TCRbeta library. In TCRdb, the PCR reads were re-called with MiXCR into one record per CDR3 protein. This table holds some 180,000 distinct CDR3 sequences, around 7% found once. Overall study findings and caveats: Several hundred graft clones that had expanded were reportedly the source of alpha-beta T cells about two months after transplant. At one year after transplant, newly produced T cells mostly accounted for T-cell counts and diversity. Some patients' high day-60 TCRbeta diversity was attributed to recipient cells surviving conditioning.

The germline gives CDR1 DFQATT, CDR2 SNEGSKA (reference sequence). Unmatched junction bases numbered 9, after V lost 4 bases and J lost 4 bases. The CDR3 runs to 15 residues. The clonotype originates from a boy aged 2 to 10 with acute lymphoblastic leukemia, due to receive a stem cell transplant. The J gene is TRBJ1-1, the V gene TRBV20-1; 10 bases agree with TRBD1. This specimen consisted of PBMCs, obtained before TCRalphabeta/CD19-depleted stem cell transplant. The chain's CDR3 is CSAIQDRGRGTEAFF. As DNA, the CDR3 is TGCAGTGCTATCCAGGACAGGGGGAGGGGCACTGAAGCTTTCTTT.